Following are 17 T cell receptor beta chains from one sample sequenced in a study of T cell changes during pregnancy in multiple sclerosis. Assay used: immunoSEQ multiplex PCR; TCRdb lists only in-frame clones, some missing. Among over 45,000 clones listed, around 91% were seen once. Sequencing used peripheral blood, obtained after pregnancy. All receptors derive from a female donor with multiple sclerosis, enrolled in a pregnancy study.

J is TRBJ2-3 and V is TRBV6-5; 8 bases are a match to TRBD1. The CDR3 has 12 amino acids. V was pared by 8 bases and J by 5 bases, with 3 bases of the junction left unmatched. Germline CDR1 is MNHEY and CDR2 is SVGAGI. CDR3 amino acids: CASSGGRDTQYF. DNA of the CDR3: TGTGCCAGCTCAGGGGGCAGAGATACGCAGTATTTT.

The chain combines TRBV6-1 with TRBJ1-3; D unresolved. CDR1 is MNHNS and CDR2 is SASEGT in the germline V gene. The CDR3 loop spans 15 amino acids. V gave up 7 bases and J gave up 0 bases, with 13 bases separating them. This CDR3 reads CASTLEGSSGNTIYF. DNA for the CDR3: TGTGCCAGCACCTTAGAAGGGAGCTCTGGAAACACCATATATTTT.

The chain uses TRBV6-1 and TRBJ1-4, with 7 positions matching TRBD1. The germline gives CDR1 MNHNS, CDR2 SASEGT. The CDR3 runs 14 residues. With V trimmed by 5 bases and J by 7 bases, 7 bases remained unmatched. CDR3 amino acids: CASSLGGSSEKLFF. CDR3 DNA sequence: TGTGCCAGCAGTCTAGGGGGCAGTTCTGAAAAACTGTTTTTT.

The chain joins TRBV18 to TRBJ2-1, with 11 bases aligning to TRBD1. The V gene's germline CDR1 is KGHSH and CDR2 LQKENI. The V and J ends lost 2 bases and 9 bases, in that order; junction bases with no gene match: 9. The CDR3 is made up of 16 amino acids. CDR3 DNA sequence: TGTGCCAGCTCACCAACCCTGGGACAGGGGGGCTTTGAGCAGTTCTTC. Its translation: CASSPTLGQGGFEQFF.

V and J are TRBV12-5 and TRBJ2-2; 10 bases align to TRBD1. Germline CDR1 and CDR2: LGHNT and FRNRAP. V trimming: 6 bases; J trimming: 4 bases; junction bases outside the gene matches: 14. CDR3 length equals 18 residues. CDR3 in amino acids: CASGIGRDRGSGTGELFF. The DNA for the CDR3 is TGTGCTAGTGGCATAGGCCGGGACAGGGGTTCGGGCACCGGGGAGCTGTTTTTT.

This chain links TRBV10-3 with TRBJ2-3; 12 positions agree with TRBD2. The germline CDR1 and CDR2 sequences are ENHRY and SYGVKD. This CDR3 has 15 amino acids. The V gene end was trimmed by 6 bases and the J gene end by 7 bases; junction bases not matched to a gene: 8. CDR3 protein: CAIRVTSGGANTQYF. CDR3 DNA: TGTGCCATCAGGGTGACTAGCGGGGGAGCTAATACGCAGTATTTT.

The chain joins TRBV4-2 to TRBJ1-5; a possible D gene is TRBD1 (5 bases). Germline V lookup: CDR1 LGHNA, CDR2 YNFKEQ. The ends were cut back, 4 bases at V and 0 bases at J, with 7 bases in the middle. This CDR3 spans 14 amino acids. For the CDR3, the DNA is TGTGCCAGCAGCCCAACAGGTAGCAATCAGCCCCAGCATTTT. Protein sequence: CASSPTGSNQPQHF.

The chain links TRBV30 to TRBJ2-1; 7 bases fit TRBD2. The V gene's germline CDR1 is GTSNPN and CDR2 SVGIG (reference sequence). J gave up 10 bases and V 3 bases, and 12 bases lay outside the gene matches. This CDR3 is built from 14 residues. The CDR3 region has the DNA TGTGCCTGGAGCAAGATAGCGGGCCCCGGGGAGCAGTTCTTC. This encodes CAWSKIAGPGEQFF.

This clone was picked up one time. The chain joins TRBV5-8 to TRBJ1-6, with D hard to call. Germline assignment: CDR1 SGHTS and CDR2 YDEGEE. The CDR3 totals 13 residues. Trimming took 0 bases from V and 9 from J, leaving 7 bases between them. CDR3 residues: CASSLAVRSPLHF. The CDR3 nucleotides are TGTGCCAGCAGCTTGGCCGTTCGTTCACCCCTCCACTTT.

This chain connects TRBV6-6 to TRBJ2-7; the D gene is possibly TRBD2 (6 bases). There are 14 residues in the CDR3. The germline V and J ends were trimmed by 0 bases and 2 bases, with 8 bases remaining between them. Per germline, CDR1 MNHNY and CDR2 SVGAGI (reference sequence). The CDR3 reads CASSYSAGPYEQYF. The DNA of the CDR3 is TGTGCCAGCAGTTACTCGGCGGGACCCTACGAGCAGTACTTC.

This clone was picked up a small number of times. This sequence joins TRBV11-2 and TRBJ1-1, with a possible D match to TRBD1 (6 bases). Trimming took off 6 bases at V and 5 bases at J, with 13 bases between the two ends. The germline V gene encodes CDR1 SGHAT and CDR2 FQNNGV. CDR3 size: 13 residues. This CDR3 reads CASRRQGYTEAFF. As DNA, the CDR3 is TGTGCCAGCAGAAGGCAGGGGTATACTGAAGCTTTCTTT.

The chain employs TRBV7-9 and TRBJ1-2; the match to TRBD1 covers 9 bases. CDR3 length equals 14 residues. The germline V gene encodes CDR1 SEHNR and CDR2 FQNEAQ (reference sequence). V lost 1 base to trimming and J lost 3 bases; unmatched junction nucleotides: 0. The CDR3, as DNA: TGTGCCAGCAGCTTAGGACAGGGGGACTATGGCTACACCTTC. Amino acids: CASSLGQGDYGYTF. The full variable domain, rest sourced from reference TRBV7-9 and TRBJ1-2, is DTGVSQNPRHKITKRGQNVTFRCDPISEHNRLYWYRQTLGQGPEFLTYFQNEAQLEKSRLLSDRFSAERPKGSFSTLEIQRTEQGDSAMYLCASSLGQGDYGYTFGSGTRLTVV.

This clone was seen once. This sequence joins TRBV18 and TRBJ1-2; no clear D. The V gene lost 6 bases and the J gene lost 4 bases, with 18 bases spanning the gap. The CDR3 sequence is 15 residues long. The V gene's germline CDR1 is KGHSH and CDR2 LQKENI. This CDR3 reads CASSPSSGNIYGYTF. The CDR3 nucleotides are TGTGCCAGCTCGCCTTCGTCGGGGAACATCTATGGCTACACCTTC.

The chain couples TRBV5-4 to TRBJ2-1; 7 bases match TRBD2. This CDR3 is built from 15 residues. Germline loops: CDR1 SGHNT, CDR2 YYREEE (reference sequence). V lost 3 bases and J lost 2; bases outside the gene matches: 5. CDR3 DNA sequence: TGTGCCAGCAGCTCGCCTAGCGGCCCCTACAATGAGCAGTTCTTC. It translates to CASSSPSGPYNEQFF. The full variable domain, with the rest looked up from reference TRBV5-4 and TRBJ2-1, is ETGVTQSPTHLIKTRGQQVTLRCSSQSGHNTVSWYQQALGQGPQFIFQYYREEENGRGNFPPRFSGLQFPNYSSELNVNALELDDSALYLCASSSPSGPYNEQFFGPGTRLTVL.

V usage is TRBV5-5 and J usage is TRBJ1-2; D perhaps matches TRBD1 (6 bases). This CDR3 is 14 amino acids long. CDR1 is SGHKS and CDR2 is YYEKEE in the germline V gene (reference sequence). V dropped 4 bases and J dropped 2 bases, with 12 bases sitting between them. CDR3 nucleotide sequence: TGTGCCAGCAGCCGGACAGATAAAAACTATGGCTACACCTTC. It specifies CASSRTDKNYGYTF.

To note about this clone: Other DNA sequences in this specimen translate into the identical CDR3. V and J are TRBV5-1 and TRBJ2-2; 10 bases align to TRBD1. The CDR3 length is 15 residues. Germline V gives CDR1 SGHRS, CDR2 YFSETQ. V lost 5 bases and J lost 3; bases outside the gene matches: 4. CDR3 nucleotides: TGCGCCAGCAGGCCGGGACAGGGGTACACCGGGGAGCTGTTTTTT. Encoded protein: CASRPGQGYTGELFF.

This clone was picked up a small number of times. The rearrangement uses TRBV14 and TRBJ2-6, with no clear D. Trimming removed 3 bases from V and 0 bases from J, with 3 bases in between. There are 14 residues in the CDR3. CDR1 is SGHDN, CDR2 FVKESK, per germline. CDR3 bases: TGTGCCAGCAGCCAGAGCTCTGGGGCCAACGTCCTGACTTTC. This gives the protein CASSQSSGANVLTF.